The rows below give T cell receptor beta chains drawn from one sample of a study of sequential checkpoint blockade in melanoma. Using immunoSEQ multiplex PCR, the repertoire was profiled, and TCRdb retains in-frame clones only, with some absent. The table has some 17,000 clones, roughly 80% seen once. This specimen was CD8+ T cells sorted from blood (inferred from file names), taken from a patient given nivolumab and ipilimumab in sequence. Every receptor here comes from a human donor with melanoma. The CDR3 runs from the conserved cysteine through the conserved F or W. D genes are given only for firm matches. Not every row has a clone size; where given, it reads once, few, many or a size class.

TRBJ1-2 large - TRBV6-5 CASSSVGGSYGYTF TGTGCCAGCAGCAGCGTGGGGGGGTCCTATGGCTACACCTTC
TRBJ1-2 - - TRBV9 CASSVRLGGEDGYTF TGTGCCAGCAGCGTCCGTCTTGGAGGGGAGGATGGCTACACCTTC
TRBJ2-1 few TRBD2 TRBV6-6 CASSLTSGSYNEQFF TGTGCCAGCAGTCTGACTAGCGGCTCCTACAATGAGCAGTTCTTC
TRBJ2-7 - - TRBV19 CASSNRDSSSYEQYF TGTGCCAGTAGTAACCGGGACTCTAGCTCCTACGAGCAGTACTTC
TRBJ1-2 few - TRBV6-6 CAIYENGYTF TGTGCCATCTACGAAAATGGCTACACCTTC
TRBJ1-5 few - TRBV15 CATSRDPARTGDQPQHF TGTGCCACCAGCAGAGATCCAGCCAGGACCGGGGATCAGCCCCAGCATTTT
TRBJ1-2 - - TRBV18 CASSPYDNTNYGYTF TGTGCCAGCTCACCGTATGACAATACTAACTATGGCTACACCTTC
TRBJ1-5 once TRBD1 TRBV2 CASSESTGVSNQPQHF TGTGCCAGCAGTGAGTCAACAGGGGTTAGTAATCAGCCCCAGCATTTT
TRBJ1-2 - - TRBV2 CASSEGGGYGYTF TGTGCCAGCAGTGAAGGAGGGGGCTATGGCTACACCTTC
TRBJ1-1 - - TRBV4-3 CASSQGVRTEAFF TGCGCCAGCAGCCAGGGAGTGCGCACTGAAGCTTTCTTT
TRBJ2-7 - - TRBV5-4 CASSLSGGSYEQYF TGTGCCAGCAGCTTGAGCGGAGGGAGTTACGAGCAGTACTTC
TRBJ1-1 - - TRBV19 CASSMGGTGTEAFF TGTGCCAGTAGTATGGGGGGTACGGGGACTGAAGCTTTCTTT
TRBJ2-7 - - TRBV27 CASSLSGTIYEQYF TGTGCCAGCAGTTTATCCGGGACAATTTACGAGCAGTACTTC
TRBJ2-7 - TRBD1 TRBV15 CATSRLGTGVNEQYF TGTGCCACCAGCAGACTTGGGACAGGGGTGAACGAGCAGTACTTC
TRBJ1-1 large TRBD1 TRBV28 CASSGPRTGRLNTEAFF TGTGCCAGCAGTGGCCCCCGGACAGGGAGGCTGAACACTGAAGCTTTCTTT
TRBJ1-1 - - TRBV7-9 CASSFPGNTEAFF TGTGCCAGCAGCTTTCCGGGGAACACTGAAGCTTTCTTT
TRBJ1-2 - TRBD1 TRBV5-8 CASSLAYRGPGDYGYTF TGTGCCAGCAGCTTGGCCTACAGGGGGCCGGGGGACTATGGCTACACCTTC
TRBJ1-5 - - TRBV7-6 CASSLYGSGSNQPQHF TGTGCCAGCAGCTTATATGGGTCAGGGAGCAATCAGCCCCAGCATTTT
TRBJ1-5 - - TRBV30 CAWSQGLGQPQHF TGTGCCTGGAGTCAGGGGTTAGGGCAGCCCCAGCATTTT
TRBJ2-7 - - TRBV4-3 CASSQVAGWDREQYF TGCGCCAGCAGCCAAGTCGCAGGGTGGGATCGCGAGCAGTACTTC
TRBJ2-7 - - TRBV12-5 CASGFGGVPPYEQYF TGTGCTAGTGGTTTCGGGGGAGTACCCCCCTACGAGCAGTACTTC
TRBJ1-2 - - TRBV4-1 CASSQGTAYGYTF TGCGCCAGCAGCCAAGGGACAGCCTATGGCTACACCTTC
TRBJ2-7 - - TRBV7-7 CASSPGVTYEQYF TGTGCCAGCAGCCCCGGGGTCACCTACGAGCAGTACTTC
TRBJ2-7 - TRBD1 TRBV27 CAIRAGQGALYEQYF TGTGCCATCAGAGCGGGACAGGGGGCCCTCTACGAGCAGTACTTC
TRBJ1-1 - TRBD1 TRBV5-1 CASSFESTGVNTEAFF TGCGCCAGCAGCTTCGAATCGACAGGGGTGAACACTGAAGCTTTCTTT
TRBJ1-2 - TRBD1 TRBV5-4 CASSSWTGVGYTF TGTGCCAGCAGCTCCTGGACAGGGGTAGGCTACACCTTC
TRBJ2-7 - - TRBV4-2 CASSSSAGVEQYF TGTGCCAGCAGCTCCTCCGCAGGGGTCGAGCAGTACTTC
TRBJ1-3 - TRBD1 TRBV27 CASSLSGTGGAWTGNTIYF TGTGCCAGCAGTTTATCGGGGACAGGGGGCGCGTGGACGGGAAACACCATATATTTT
TRBJ1-2 - - TRBV7-9 CASSGRVSGYTF TGTGCCAGCAGCGGCAGGGTTTCTGGCTACACCTTC
TRBJ1-1 - - TRBV5-5 CASSTDSFNTEAFF TGTGCCAGCAGTACGGACAGTTTTAACACTGAAGCTTTCTTT